Only a few counts were recorded for the clone carrying this T cell receptor beta chain. What it binds is unknown. This specimen belongs to a study of response to subunit inactivated influenza vaccine. Study-level points and caveats: Only a handful of new T cells, the authors suggested, are recruited with each seasonal influenza vaccination.

The V end lost 5 bases, the J end lost 1 base, and 14 bases lay between the germline ends. The germline gives CDR1 SEHNR, CDR2 FQNEAQ (reference sequence). CDR3 size: 15 residues. TCRdb reprocessed the RT-PCR reads via MiXCR and lists one record per CDR3 protein. This table has approximately 490,000 distinct CDR3 sequences, approximately 6.9% appearing once. The sequence came from a man between 50 and 75 years old who received an inactivated influenza vaccine. The material sequenced was PBMCs from blood, taken around 25 months after vaccination. The V call is TRBV7-9, the J call TRBJ1-1; D ambiguous. CDR3 loop: CASSLYSTGNTEAFF. For the CDR3, the DNA is TGTGCCAGCAGCCTCTACTCGACGGGGAACACTGAAGCTTTCTTT.